This TCR beta chain was identified in a study of T cells after yellow fever vaccination. Only a few counts were recorded for this clonotype. The target antigen is unknown. V trimming: 1 base; J trimming: 5 bases; junction bases outside the gene matches: 8. The germline CDR1 and CDR2 sequences are SGHKS and YYEKEE (reference sequence). The CDR3 has 15 residues. Study results and caveats: Boosting was followed by the reappearance of most primary-vaccination clones (roughly 95% CD4, about 88% CD8). CD4 and CD8 compartments shared a small share of clonotypes, likely from convergent recombination.

The TCR cDNA carried a universal primer site and UMIs from 5'RACE template switching. TCRdb passed the 5' RACE reads through MiXCR, listing each CDR3 protein once. The sample yields fewer than 450,000 distinct CDR3 sequences, almost 4% seen once. The input for sequencing was PBMCs, taken 5 days after the yellow fever booster vaccination. The rearrangement joins TRBV5-5 to TRBJ2-5, with 7 bases that match TRBD2. The receptor was isolated from a man aged 18-30 years who received the YFV17D yellow fever vaccine. CDR3 DNA: TGTGCCAGCAGCTTGTTGTGGGGGGGTAGGGAGACCCAGTACTTC. It translates to CASSLLWGGRETQYF.